This passage covers 10 T cell receptor beta chains from one sample sequenced in a study of blood T cell repertoires in COVID-19 (dated by TCRdb to the early 2020s). The library was built by means of the immunoSEQ multiplex PCR assay. TCRdb retrieved this table from immuneACCESS and kept in-frame rearrangements only. Not all clones are present; in checked studies, unresolved V genes account for under half, and no reason is known for the remainder. Counted in this sample were some 260,000 clones; approximately 79% of them appeared once. The ten largest clones represent 4.5% to 5% of the sample. Specimen: peripheral blood. All receptors come from a woman of 80 years or more with active or convalescent COVID-19.

The J gene is TRBJ1-4, the V gene TRBV7-6; D is unclear. CDR1 and CDR2 (germline): SGHVS, FNYEAQ. V gave up 5 bases and J gave up 7 bases, with 8 bases separating them. CDR3 length: 12 residues. This CDR3 is CASSPRIEKLFF. DNA for the CDR3: TGTGCCAGCAGCCCGCGTATTGAAAAACTGTTTTTT. Full variable domain (remainder filled in from reference TRBV7-6 and TRBJ1-4): GAGVSQSPRYKVTKRGQDVALRCDPISGHVSLYWYRQALGQGPEFLTYFNYEAQQDKSGLPNDRFSAERPEGSISTLTIQRTEQRDSAMYRCASSPRIEKLFFGSGTQLSVL.

This clone has only a few counts. The CDR3 loop is CASSIMGQGYQPQHF. The CDR3 DNA reads as TGTGCCAGTAGTATAATGGGACAGGGTTATCAGCCCCAGCATTTT. V is TRBV19 and J is TRBJ1-5; 9 bases map to TRBD1. The germline CDR1 and CDR2 sequences are LNHDA and SQIVND (reference sequence). The CDR3 consists of 15 residues. The V gene end was trimmed by 2 bases and the J gene end by 5 bases; junction bases not matched to a gene: 4.

The V and J genes are TRBV20-1 and TRBJ1-5, with 12 positions matching TRBD1. CDR1 and CDR2 from the germline V gene are DFQATT and SNEGSKA (reference sequence). This CDR3 is built from 18 residues. Trimming at V came to 3 bases and at J to 1 base, leaving 10 bases not matched to a gene. The CDR3 DNA reads TGCAGTGCTAGTGCAGGGACAGGGGGCGCGGGAAGCAATCAGCCCCAGCATTTT. It specifies CSASAGTGGAGSNQPQHF.

The rearrangement links TRBV5-4 to TRBJ2-3, with 10 bases aligning to TRBD1. The J segment lost 1 base and the V segment lost 3 bases, leaving 2 bases of the junction unmatched. The length of the CDR3 is 15 residues. CDR1 and CDR2 from the germline V gene are SGHNT and YYREEE (reference sequence). CDR3 sequence: CASSSGTGGTDTQYF. The CDR3 nucleotides read TGTGCCAGCAGCTCGGGGACAGGGGGCACAGATACGCAGTATTTT.

The rearrangement uses TRBV5-1 and TRBJ2-1; 14 nucleotides match TRBD2. Losses at the gene ends were 7 bases for V and 2 bases for J; bases not matched to a gene: 2. Germline V gene lookup returns CDR1 SGHRS and CDR2 YFSETQ. This CDR3 comprises 15 residues. CDR3: CASQTSGRAYNEQFF. CDR3 sequence (DNA): TGCGCCAGCCAGACTAGCGGGAGGGCCTACAATGAGCAGTTCTTC.

J is TRBJ2-2 and V is TRBV19; 11 nucleotides match TRBD1. The length of the CDR3 is 17 residues. V trimming: 4 bases; J trimming: 6 bases; junction bases outside the gene matches: 10. CDR1 and CDR2 from the germline V gene are LNHDA and SQIVND (reference sequence). Written as DNA, the CDR3 is TGTGCCAGTAGTACAGACCGGACAGGGGGCGCGGCCGGGGAGCTGTTTTTT. It specifies CASSTDRTGGAAGELFF.

This clone appeared a few times. The gene calls are TRBV28 and TRBJ1-5; D call uncertain. Trimming left V 4 bases short and J 5 bases short, with 15 bases between. CDR3 length: 15 residues. Looked up from germline, CDR1 is MDHEN and CDR2 is SYDVKM. The CDR3 sequence is CASSSLGRGDQPQHF. CDR3 DNA: TGTGCCAGCAGTTCCCTTGGACGGGGAGATCAGCCCCAGCATTTT.

This chain joins TRBV7-2 and TRBJ2-7; 8 nucleotides line up with TRBD2. V gave up 0 bases and J gave up 5 bases; unmatched junction bases: 9. CDR1 is SGHTA, CDR2 FQGNSA, per germline. The CDR3 sequence is 16 residues long. In DNA, the CDR3 is TGTGCCAGCAGCTTAGCGACGGGGGGGCCTGGAGACGAGCAGTACTTC. It encodes CASSLATGGPGDEQYF.

Only a few counts were recorded for this clone. This chain joins TRBV5-1 and TRBJ2-7, with 9 bases that match TRBD1. The CDR3 consists of 14 residues. CDR1 is SGHRS and CDR2 is YFSETQ in the germline V gene. V was clipped by 7 bases and J by 0 bases; unmatched bases: 5. The CDR3 protein is CASGTGQGSYEQYF. The DNA of the CDR3 is TGCGCCAGCGGGACGGGACAGGGCTCCTACGAGCAGTACTTC.

This clone was counted a single time. V gene TRBV24-1 combines with J gene TRBJ2-5; 10 bases are shared with TRBD1. The ends lost 3 bases at V and 6 bases at J; junction bases unmatched: 6. The CDR3 length is 15 residues. In germline, CDR1 is KGHDR, CDR2 SFDVKD. CDR3 sequence: CATSDRGQGRQTQYF. As DNA, the CDR3 is TGTGCCACCAGTGATCGGGGACAGGGGAGACAGACCCAGTACTTC.